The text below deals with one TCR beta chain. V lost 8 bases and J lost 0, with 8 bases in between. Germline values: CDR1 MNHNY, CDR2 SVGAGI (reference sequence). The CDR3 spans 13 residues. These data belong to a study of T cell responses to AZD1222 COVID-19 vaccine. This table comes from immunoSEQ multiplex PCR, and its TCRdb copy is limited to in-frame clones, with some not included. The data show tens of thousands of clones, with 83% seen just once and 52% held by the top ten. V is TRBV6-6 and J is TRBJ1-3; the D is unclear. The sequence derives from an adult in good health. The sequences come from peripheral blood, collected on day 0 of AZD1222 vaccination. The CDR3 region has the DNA TGTGCCAGCTTGACGGGCTCTGGAAACACCATATATTTT. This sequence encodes CASLTGSGNTIYF.